A single sample gave rise to the 3 T cell receptor beta chains below, sequenced in a study of blood T cell repertoires in COVID-19. The method was immunoSEQ multiplex PCR; TCRdb's version includes in-frame clones alone and lacks a portion of them. The sample has a few hundred thousand clones, under 85% seen once. The sample comprised PBMCs or T cells enriched from blood (not recorded which). The receptor source for this set is a woman in her 50s who had recovered from COVID-19.

The chain carries TRBV7-2 and TRBJ1-5; D call uncertain. V gave up 0 bases and J gave up 5 bases, with 23 bases separating them. The CDR3 runs to 19 residues. Germline assignment: CDR1 SGHTA and CDR2 FQGNSA. The CDR3 here is CASSLALIGDTSTHQPQHF. For the CDR3, the DNA is TGTGCCAGCAGCTTAGCGCTAATCGGTGACACCTCAACTCATCAGCCCCAGCATTTT.

The chain is built from TRBV19 and TRBJ2-7; TRBD2 might be the D (6 bases). This CDR3 comprises 14 residues. The germline gives CDR1 LNHDA, CDR2 SQIVND (reference sequence). V was clipped by 4 bases and J by 2 bases, with 12 bases between them. The CDR3 nucleotides read TGTGCCAGTAGTAGAACCCGGGAGCCCTACGAGCAGTACTTC. The encoded protein is CASSRTREPYEQYF.

The rearrangement uses TRBV19 and TRBJ2-1, with D possibly being TRBD2 (5 bases). This CDR3 has 11 amino acids. CDR1 is LNHDA and CDR2 is SQIVND in the germline V gene (reference sequence). Between the trimmed V and J ends, which lost 10 bases and 9 bases, there was a span of 13 bases. The CDR3 protein is CATISRGEQFF. The CDR3 region has the DNA TGTGCCACTATATCCCGGGGTGAGCAGTTCTTC.